This TCR beta chain was recorded in a study of T cell repertoires in ileal Crohn's disease. Study context: Surgery for a complication: stricturing in 61%, penetrating in 39%. M6 samples are neoterminal ileum biopsies from postoperative colonoscopy. Whole-study results and caveats: All patients with clonality above 26.8% had endoscopic recurrence.

Looked up from germline, CDR1 is KGHSH and CDR2 is LQKENI. Trimming shortened V by 4 bases and J by 0 bases, and 12 bases separated the two germline ends. The CDR3 has 15 amino acids. To note about this clone: The target antigen is unknown.

Sequenced by immunoSEQ multiplex PCR; TCRdb stores in-frame clones only, minus some. This table has tens of thousands of clones, roughly 89% appearing once. The time point here: neoterminal ileum biopsy at postoperative endoscopy, about 6 months after surgery. The TCR was taken from an adult with Crohn's disease. Input material: ileal tissue. This rearrangement joins TRBV18 to TRBJ2-5; D uncertain. CDR3 sequence (DNA): TGTGCCAGCTCACACCTCCGCCAGTACCAAGAGACCCAGTACTTC. This codes for CASSHLRQYQETQYF. Full variable domain (remainder filled in from reference TRBV18 and TRBJ2-5): NAGVMQNPRHLVRRRGQEARLRCSPMKGHSHVYWYRQLPEEGLKFMVYLQKENIIDESGMPKERFSAEFPKEGPSILRIQQVVRGDSAAYFCASSHLRQYQETQYFGPGTRLLVL.